These 32 T cell receptor beta chains were sequenced from one sample in a study of T cell clones after liver transplantation. The data were produced by immunoSEQ multiplex PCR, yet TCRdb's version contains in-frame clones alone and is incomplete. The sample consists of about 21,000 clones, 90% to 95% of them appearing once. The input for sequencing was CD8+ T cells from blood, taken less than 26 months after liver transplant. The receptors here all came from a human patient who received a liver transplant. The graft donor may have contributed some T cells.

This chain uses TRBV7-7 with TRBJ2-2; D is unresolved. This CDR3 region has 12 residues. Trimming removed 2 bases at V and 6 bases at J, with 4 bases between. Germline CDR1 reads SSHAT; CDR2 reads FNYEAQ (reference sequence). The CDR3 region is CASSLPPGELFF. CDR3 nucleotides: TGTGCCAGCAGCTTACCCCCCGGGGAGCTGTTTTTT.

The chain employs TRBV7-6 and TRBJ2-1; 8 positions agree with TRBD1. The CDR3 loop spans 15 amino acids. V shed 5 bases, J shed 2 bases, and the junction held 5 bases outside the gene matches. Germline V gene lookup returns CDR1 SGHVS and CDR2 FNYEAQ. The CDR3, as DNA: TGTGCCAGCAGCGAAACAGGGGGTGCCTACAATGAGCAGTTCTTC. It yields the protein CASSETGGAYNEQFF.

The rearrangement links TRBV27 to TRBJ2-7; the D gene could be TRBD1 or TRBD2 (6 bases each). Germline assignment: CDR1 MNHEY and CDR2 SMNVEV (reference sequence). V was cut by 5 bases and J by 4 bases, with 15 bases left in between. This CDR3 contains 14 residues. The CDR3: CASSPRTGRYEQYF. CDR3 sequence (DNA): TGTGCCAGCAGTCCACGCACAGGGAGGTACGAGCAGTACTTC.

The chain couples TRBV9 to TRBJ2-3; 7 bases map to TRBD2. V was clipped by 1 base and J by 4 bases; unmatched bases: 15. The CDR3 extends over 18 amino acids. Per germline, CDR1 SGDLS and CDR2 YYNGEE. CDR3 region: CASSVPGGGSGKADTQYF. The CDR3 DNA reads as TGTGCCAGCAGCGTACCGGGGGGAGGGAGCGGGAAGGCAGATACGCAGTATTTT.

V gene TRBV9 combines with J gene TRBJ2-5; D is uncertain. The CDR3 consists of 13 residues. Germline-derived CDR1 and CDR2 are SGDLS and YYNGEE. Trimming removed 4 bases at V and 0 bases at J, with 7 bases between. CDR3 bases: TGTGCCAGCAGCTCCGACAACCAAGAGACCCAGTACTTC. Translation: CASSSDNQETQYF.

V is TRBV7-2 and J is TRBJ1-1, with 7 bases fitting TRBD1. Germline CDR1 reads SGHTA; CDR2 reads FQGNSA. CDR3 length: 15 residues. V was clipped by 1 base and J by 1 base; unmatched bases: 3. The CDR3 spells CASSLVPGGNTEAFF. The DNA for the CDR3 is TGTGCCAGCAGCTTAGTACCAGGGGGGAACACTGAAGCTTTCTTT.

The chain has TRBV4-2 and TRBJ2-3; TRBD1 aligns across 7 bases. V shed 1 base, J shed 2 bases, and the junction held 6 bases outside the gene matches. The CDR3 loop spans 16 amino acids. Germline assignment: CDR1 LGHNA and CDR2 YNFKEQ. The DNA for the CDR3 is TGTGCCAGCAGCCAAGGGCTACAGGGGAACACAGATACGCAGTATTTT. It yields the protein CASSQGLQGNTDTQYF.

The rearrangement joins TRBV11-3 to TRBJ2-5; no clear D gene. The CDR3 contains 16 residues. V was pared by 0 bases and J by 4 bases, with 15 bases between. Germline V lookup: CDR1 SGHNT, CDR2 YENEEA. The chain's CDR3 is CASSLEEPLRRETQYF. CDR3 nucleotide sequence: TGTGCCAGCAGCTTAGAAGAGCCCCTGCGAAGAGAGACCCAGTACTTC.

The J gene is TRBJ1-2, the V gene TRBV19; D not certain. The CDR3 consists of 13 residues. V was cut by 3 bases and J by 8 bases, with 13 bases left in between. CDR1 is LNHDA and CDR2 is SQIVND in the germline V gene (reference sequence). CDR3: CASSMKGKLGYTF. In nucleotides, the CDR3 is TGTGCCAGTAGTATGAAAGGGAAACTCGGCTACACCTTC.

This chain joins TRBV27 and TRBJ1-5, with D possibly TRBD1 on 5 matching bases. Trimming took off 8 bases at V and 0 bases at J, with 11 bases between the two ends. Germline CDR1 is MNHEY and CDR2 is SMNVEV (reference sequence). The CDR3 is made up of 14 amino acids. The CDR3 nucleotides are TGTGCCAGCTCGAAGGGGTATAGCAATCAGCCCCAGCATTTT. Its protein product is CASSKGYSNQPQHF.

The rearrangement links TRBV11-3 to TRBJ2-1; 16 bases line up with TRBD2. Germline V gene data show CDR1 as SGHNT and CDR2 as YENEEA. The CDR3 contains 19 residues. V was pared by 10 bases and J by 8 bases, with 20 bases of the junction left unmatched. CDR3 nucleotides: TGTGCCAACGTACTCACCTTGGGGACTAGCGGGAGGGCCGCGGATGAGCAGTTCTTC. Protein: CANVLTLGTSGRAADEQFF.

The chain couples TRBV27 to TRBJ1-5; maybe TRBD1 (6 bases). Trimming pared 5 bases from V and 6 bases from J, leaving 17 bases between. This CDR3 region has 15 residues. Per germline, CDR1 MNHEY and CDR2 SMNVEV (reference sequence). For the CDR3, the DNA is TGTGCCAGCAGTCCAATCCCACAGGGAACTCAGCCCCAGCATTTT. Translating gives CASSPIPQGTQPQHF.

The genes are TRBV9 and TRBJ2-3; no firm D call. The CDR3 has 15 residues. Germline-derived CDR1 and CDR2 are SGDLS and YYNGEE. The V end was cut by 4 bases, the J end by 1 base, with 13 bases between. The DNA for the CDR3 is TGTGCCAGCAGCCCCCACCGGACGGGCACAGATACGCAGTATTTT. This sequence encodes CASSPHRTGTDTQYF.

This rearrangement joins TRBV7-9 to TRBJ2-5; 7 bases fit TRBD1. CDR1 and CDR2 from the germline V gene are SEHNR and FQNEAQ (reference sequence). This CDR3 has 14 amino acids. The ends lost 5 bases at V and 5 bases at J; junction bases unmatched: 8. In DNA form, the CDR3 reads TGTGCCAGCAGCCTTTTTACAGGGGCGGAGACCCAGTACTTC. Protein: CASSLFTGAETQYF.

The gene calls are TRBV11-2 and TRBJ2-1, with TRBD2 identical over 9 bases. This CDR3 is 15 amino acids long. CDR1 SGHAT and CDR2 FQNNGV come from the germline V gene. Unmatched junction bases numbered 3, after V lost 1 base and J lost 5 bases. In DNA form, the CDR3 reads TGTGCCAGCAGCTTAGTAGCGGGGGTTGACAATGAGCAGTTCTTC. This sequence encodes CASSLVAGVDNEQFF.

The rearrangement links TRBV19 to TRBJ2-1; the match to TRBD2 covers 8 bases. V lost 5 bases, J lost 8 bases, and 20 bases stayed unmatched. Germline V gives CDR1 LNHDA, CDR2 SQIVND (reference sequence). The CDR3 covers 18 residues. In nucleotides, the CDR3 is TGTGCCAGTAGTCCAGAGTTAGTAGTGGTAGCGGGACGATATGAGCAGTTCTTC. It yields the protein CASSPELVVVAGRYEQFF.

V is TRBV27 and J is TRBJ1-5; a possible D gene is TRBD1 (5 bases). The CDR3 contains 18 residues. V lost 5 bases and J lost 1, with 21 bases in between. Germline V CDR1 and CDR2: MNHEY, SMNVEV (reference sequence). The CDR3 spells CASSMTEAGHSSNQPQHF. The CDR3 nucleotides are TGTGCCAGCAGTATGACAGAGGCGGGTCATTCGAGCAATCAGCCCCAGCATTTT.

The CDR3 sequence is CSARGLLQEFF. The CDR3 bases are TGCAGTGCTAGAGGTCTCCTCCAGGAGTTCTTC. J is TRBJ2-1 and V is TRBV20-1; no firm D call. With 1 base removed from V and 14 bases from J, the gap between germline ends came to 12 bases. The CDR3 totals 11 residues. Germline CDR1 DFQATT, CDR2 SNEGSKA (reference sequence).

This sequence joins TRBV14 and TRBJ2-7, with a possible D match to TRBD2 (6 bases). Trimming shortened V by 4 bases and J by 4 bases, and 14 bases separated the two germline ends. This CDR3 spans 14 amino acids. The germline V gene encodes CDR1 SGHDN and CDR2 FVKESK. This chain's CDR3 is CASSLRDWAYEQYF. The CDR3 DNA reads as TGTGCCAGCAGCCTCCGGGACTGGGCTTACGAGCAGTACTTC.

The chain joins TRBV28 to TRBJ2-7, with 9 positions matching TRBD1. Germline-derived CDR1 and CDR2 are MDHEN and SYDVKM. This CDR3 is built from 13 residues. V gave up 10 bases and J gave up 5 bases; unmatched junction bases: 9. CDR3 region: CATLQGAGDEQYF. The CDR3 region has the DNA TGTGCCACCCTACAGGGGGCTGGGGACGAGCAGTACTTC.

V and J are TRBV28 and TRBJ2-2; no definite D call. The CDR3 has 15 residues. Trimming removed 1 base from V and 7 bases from J, with 13 bases in between. CDR1 is MDHEN and CDR2 is SYDVKM in the germline V gene. The CDR3 region is CASSLSSGSSGELFF. The CDR3 nucleotides are TGTGCCAGCAGTTTATCTTCCGGGTCAAGCGGGGAGCTGTTTTTT.

The table lists this clone with a few counts. The rearrangement links TRBV9 to TRBJ2-2; 8 bases are a match to TRBD2. Germline V gene sequence: CDR1 SGDLS, CDR2 YYNGEE. The CDR3 length is 15 residues. The V and J ends lost 4 bases and 4 bases, in that order; junction bases with no gene match: 6. The CDR3 sequence is CASSYRAGATGELFF. In nucleotides, the CDR3 is TGTGCCAGCAGCTATCGAGCGGGAGCCACCGGGGAGCTGTTTTTT.

This clone has just a few counts. The J gene is TRBJ2-3, the V gene TRBV21-1; TRBD1 was called by the table and not checked on the DNA. TRBV21-1 is a pseudogene locus. The CDR3 sequence is 17 residues long. The CDR3 region has the DNA TGTGCCAGCAGGGATAAAGAATTAACAGGGGATAAAGATACGCAGTATTTT. Translation gives CASRDKELTGDKDTQYF.

The V call is TRBV27, the J call TRBJ2-7; possible D gene TRBD2, 5 bases. Between the trimmed V and J ends, which lost 6 bases and 3 bases, there was a span of 9 bases. Germline V lookup: CDR1 MNHEY, CDR2 SMNVEV (reference sequence). The CDR3 sequence is 12 residues long. Here the CDR3 DNA reads TGTGCCAGCAGAGCCGGGAACTACGAGCAGTACTTC. Its translation: CASRAGNYEQYF.

This clone has just one count. The chain has TRBV27 and TRBJ2-7; weak D call: TRBD1 (6 bases). Trimming took off 2 bases at V and 0 bases at J, with 8 bases between the two ends. The CDR3 runs to 14 residues. Germline loops: CDR1 MNHEY, CDR2 SMNVEV (reference sequence). CDR3 sequence: CASSLTGPSYEQYF. CDR3 coding DNA: TGTGCCAGCAGTTTAACAGGGCCCTCCTACGAGCAGTACTTC.

The chain employs TRBV27 and TRBJ2-1; 8 nucleotides line up with TRBD1. Germline CDR1 is MNHEY and CDR2 is SMNVEV (reference sequence). The CDR3 is 12 residues long. The J segment lost 14 bases and the V segment lost 6 bases, leaving 9 bases of the junction unmatched. As DNA, the CDR3 is TGTGCCAGCAGCCAAACAGGGGGGAGTGAGTTCTTC. It encodes CASSQTGGSEFF.

The V and J genes are TRBV27 and TRBJ1-5; D is perhaps TRBD1 (6 bases). CDR1 and CDR2 from the germline V gene are MNHEY and SMNVEV (reference sequence). The CDR3 length is 13 residues. V lost 4 bases, J lost 5 bases, and 9 bases lay in between. Here the CDR3 DNA reads TGTGCCAGCAGTTCCCACAGGGATCAGCCCCAGCATTTT. As protein: CASSSHRDQPQHF.

The rearrangement links TRBV7-9 to TRBJ2-3; D unclear. CDR1 is SEHNR and CDR2 is FQNEAQ in the germline V gene (reference sequence). The CDR3 contains 12 residues. V shed 5 bases and J shed 6 bases, with 9 bases lying between them. This chain's CDR3 is CASSPFGDTQYF. The CDR3 DNA follows: TGTGCCAGCAGCCCATTTGGTGATACGCAGTATTTT.

The chain carries TRBV9 and TRBJ1-4, with D uncertain. This CDR3 has 18 residues. Germline lookup yields CDR1 SGDLS and CDR2 YYNGEE. V gave up 5 bases and J gave up 4 bases, with 24 bases separating them. The CDR3 nucleotides are TGTGCCAGCAGTCCCGATCCCTGGACGGATTACGGTAATGAAAAACTGTTTTTT. As protein: CASSPDPWTDYGNEKLFF.

The CDR3: CASTPPTPVQGRVTEAFF. In nucleotides, the CDR3 is TGTGCCAGTACCCCTCCCACCCCCGTTCAGGGACGAGTCACTGAAGCTTTCTTT. V gene TRBV19 combines with J gene TRBJ1-1; D is perhaps TRBD1 (5 bases). This CDR3 has 18 residues. CDR1 is LNHDA, CDR2 SQIVND, per germline (reference sequence). V lost 7 bases, J lost 4 bases, and 28 bases lay in between. The variable domain in full, completed from reference TRBV19 and TRBJ1-1, reads DGGITQSPKYLFRKEGQNVTLSCEQNLNHDAMYWYRQDPGQGLRLIYYSQIVNDFQKGDIAEGYSVSREKKESFPLTVTSAQKNPTAFYLCASTPPTPVQGRVTEAFFGQGTRLTVV.

The chain links TRBV11-3 to TRBJ2-5; 9 bases fit TRBD1. V lost 0 bases, J lost 8 bases, and 10 bases stayed unmatched. This CDR3 region has 16 residues. Germline CDR1 reads SGHNT; CDR2 reads YENEEA. DNA of the CDR3: TGTGCCAGCAGCTTAGATCAAGGGACAGGGAGGACAACCCAGTACTTC. It yields the protein CASSLDQGTGRTTQYF.

The chain uses TRBV6-1 and TRBJ2-1; 7 positions agree with TRBD2. The V segment lost 2 bases and the J segment 8 bases; nucleotides outside the gene matches: 18. There are 18 residues in the CDR3. The germline V gene has CDR1 MNHNS and CDR2 SASEGT. CDR3 region: CASSEPSSGEGLWDEQFF. CDR3 nucleotide sequence: TGTGCCAGCAGTGAACCTTCTTCGGGGGAGGGCCTGTGGGATGAGCAGTTCTTC.